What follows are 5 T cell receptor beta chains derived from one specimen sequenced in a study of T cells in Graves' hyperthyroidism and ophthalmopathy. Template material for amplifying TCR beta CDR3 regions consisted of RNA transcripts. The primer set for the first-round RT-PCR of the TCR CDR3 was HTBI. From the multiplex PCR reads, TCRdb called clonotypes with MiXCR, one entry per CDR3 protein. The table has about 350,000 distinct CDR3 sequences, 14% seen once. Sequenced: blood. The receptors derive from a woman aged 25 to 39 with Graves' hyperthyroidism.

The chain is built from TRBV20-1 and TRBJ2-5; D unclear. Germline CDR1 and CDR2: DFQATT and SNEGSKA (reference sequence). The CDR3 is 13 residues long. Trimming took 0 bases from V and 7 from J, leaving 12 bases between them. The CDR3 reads CSARDSGHGTQYF. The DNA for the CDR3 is TGCAGTGCTAGAGATTCCGGGCATGGGACCCAGTACTTC.

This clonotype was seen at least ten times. The CDR3 nucleotides are TGTGCCAGCAGTTACTCTACTTCGACTAGCGGGATGGGGGATACGCAGTATTTT. This translates into CASSYSTSTSGMGDTQYF. The chain is built from TRBV6-5 and TRBJ2-3; 11 nucleotides agree with TRBD2. Per germline, CDR1 MNHEY and CDR2 SVGAGI. J lost 6 bases, V lost 0 bases, and 11 bases had no gene match. The CDR3 consists of 18 residues.

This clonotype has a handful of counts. The CDR3 spells CASRGVGTYTPEAFF. CDR3 sequence (DNA): TGCGCCAGCAGGGGCGTGGGGACATACACCCCGGAAGCTTTCTTT. The rearrangement links TRBV4-1 to TRBJ1-1, with a possible D match to TRBD1 (6 bases). V gave up 6 bases and J gave up 8 bases, with 22 bases separating them. The CDR3 loop spans 15 amino acids. Germline-derived CDR1 and CDR2 are MGHRA and YSYEKL.

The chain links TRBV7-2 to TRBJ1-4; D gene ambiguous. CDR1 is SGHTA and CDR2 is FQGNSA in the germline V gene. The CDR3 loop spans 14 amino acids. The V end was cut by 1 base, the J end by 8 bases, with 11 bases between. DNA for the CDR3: TGTGCCAGCAGCTTAGGCCATACAATAGAAAAACTGTTTTTT. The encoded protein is CASSLGHTIEKLFF. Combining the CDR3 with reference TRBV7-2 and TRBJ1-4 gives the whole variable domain GAGVSQSPSNKVTEKGKDVELRCDPISGHTALYWYRQSLGQGLEFLIYFQGNSAPDKSGLPSDRFSAERTGGSVSTLTIQRTQQEDSAVYLCASSLGHTIEKLFFGSGTQLSVL.

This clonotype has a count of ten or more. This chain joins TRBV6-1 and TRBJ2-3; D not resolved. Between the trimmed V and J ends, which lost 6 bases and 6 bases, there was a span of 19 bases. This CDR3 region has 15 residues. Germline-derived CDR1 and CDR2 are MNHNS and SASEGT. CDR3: CASRATDSPRDTQYF. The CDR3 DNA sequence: TGTGCCAGCAGAGCCACAGACTCTCCTAGGGATACGCAGTATTTT.